The TCR beta chain described here comes from a study of radiation and T cells in renal cell carcinoma (TCRdb year 2020). Background for the entire study: TCR beta sequencing covered 50 to 55 samples in total, comprising some 25 tumors and around 27 peripheral blood samples. A total of 4 million to 5 million unique CDR3 nucleotide sequences, encoding 2.8 million or so unique CDR3 amino acid sequences, were found across all 50 or so samples.

The germline V gene provides CDR1 MDHEN and CDR2 SYDVKM. The CDR3, from cysteine to phenylalanine, totals 15 residues. Solely the CDR3 DNA is kept, with 45 bases framed from the first base. A distance of 14 bases separates the germline ends of V and J, which lose 4 bases and 4 bases respectively. Following the manufacturer's recommendations, the immunoSEQ kit was used to generate TCR beta libraries from genomic DNA. Library preparation used a first multiplex PCR with proprietary primers, then a second PCR adding unique barcodes, with bead cleanups after each round. A kit-provided positive control reaction and a negative control reaction were included in every sample batch. The final libraries underwent checking on an Agilent 4200 TapeStation D1000 ScreenTape, volumetric pooling, and quantification by qPCR. Sequencing ran on an Illumina NextSeq500 with a MidOutput 150-cycle cartridge, using 156 Read1 and 15 Index1 cycles with kit custom primers. The pooled library was loaded at approximately 1 pM with a roughly 22% PhiX control spike-in. Turning to the authors' computational methods: Vendor-processed data were analyzed in R, and a clonotype was defined as all T cells sharing the same CDR3 nucleotide sequence. For clone abundance analyses, frequencies were normalized to the 10,000 most abundant clones per sample. Before analysis, public T cell clones were removed, and these numbered fewer than six per sample on average. Dominant motifs were analyzed with ImmunoMap using the PAM10 matrix, a gap penalty of 30, and a homology threshold of 0.3, and motifs with a cumulative frequency of at least 0.01 were considered dominant. Tumor-enriched and baseline blood-enriched clonotypes were defined by at least a 32-fold difference in abundance between compartments. The Baroni-Urbani and Buser coefficient was used to measure tumor-blood repertoire similarity, and groups were compared with two-tailed Wilcoxon tests in R. TCRdb obtained this table from immuneACCESS and retained in-frame rearrangements with V and J assigned. These tables miss some clones; where compared with another copy, unresolved V genes account for less than half of the shortfall, and the remainder is unexplained. V, J and clone size are taken as reported in that table, and D and trimming were inferred from the DNA itself. In all, the sample holds about 9,200 clones, and approximately 54% of those were seen once. The ten largest clones capture roughly 19% of the sample.

Here is what the overall study found, with its caveats: No pretreatment tumor biopsies were available, so the baseline intratumoral presence of clonotypes could not be determined. In blood, the top tumor clonotypes increased between baseline and 2 weeks post-radiation and then shrank by 4 weeks, which suggests that tumor-resident clones expanded only transiently. With a single-armed trial design, the study had no way to address how radiation dose or scheduling affects the TCR repertoire. Compared with control tumors, irradiated tumors had a greater number of dominant CDR3 motifs, and these motifs made up a bigger portion of the repertoire. Only small tumor regions of roughly 1.1 g were available, so intratumoral heterogeneity was not captured. Higher TCR clonality was observed in irradiated tumors than in controls, with an average of about 50% of the repertoire accounted for by the top 100 clonotypes, compared with around 40% in nephrectomy-only tumors.

Concerning this clone itself: Its antigen is currently not known. No base quality information exists; no much larger clone differs at one position.

This sample's time point label indicates: tumor resected at nephrectomy. What this sample's treatment or condition label stands for: 15 Gy SBRT to primary tumor, nephrectomy 4 weeks later. Samples came from a clinical trial, in which primary renal cell carcinomas received 15 Gy stereotactic body radiation therapy followed by nephrectomy 4 weeks later. All patients had renal cell carcinoma with clear cell pathology. Tumor processing involved mechanical dissociation, digestion with collagenase/hyaluronidase at 37 degrees C, handling in gentleMACS C tubes, and storage in liquid nitrogen. The QIAamp DNA Blood Mini Kit (Qiagen) was used to prepare genomic DNA for TCR sequencing. The analyses included just those samples that passed every quality control check.

This specimen consisted of tumor tissue, obtained from a patient whose treatment included radiotherapy and nephrectomy. The rearranged segments are TRBV28 and TRBJ1-5; TRBD1 is perhaps the D gene, given 5 matching bases. The receptor was isolated from a man in his fifties or sixties with renal cell carcinoma. The DNA reads TGTGCCAGCAGTTCCATAAAGGGGAGTAATCAGCCCCAGCATTTT. This translates into CASSSIKGSNQPQHF. Full variable domain (CDR3 extended with the reference TRBV28 and TRBJ1-5 proteins): DVKVTQSSRYLVKRTGEKVFLECVQDMDHENMFWYRQDPGLGLRLIYFSYDVKMKEKGDIPEGYSVSREKKERFSLILESASTNQTSMYLCASSSIKGSNQPQHFGDGTRLSIL.